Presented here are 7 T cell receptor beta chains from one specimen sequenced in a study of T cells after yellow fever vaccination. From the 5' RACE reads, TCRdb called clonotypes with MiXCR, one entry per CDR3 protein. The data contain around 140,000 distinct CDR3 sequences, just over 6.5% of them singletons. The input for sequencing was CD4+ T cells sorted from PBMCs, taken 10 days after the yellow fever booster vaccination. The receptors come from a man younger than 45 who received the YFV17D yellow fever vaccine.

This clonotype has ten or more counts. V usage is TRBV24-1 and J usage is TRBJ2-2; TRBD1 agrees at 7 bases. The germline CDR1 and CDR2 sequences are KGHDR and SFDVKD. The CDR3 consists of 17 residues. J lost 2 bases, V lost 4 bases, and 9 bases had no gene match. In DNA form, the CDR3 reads TGTGCCACCAGTGAAGGGGGCGGCACGCGCAACACCGGGGAGCTGTTTTTT. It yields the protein CATSEGGGTRNTGELFF.

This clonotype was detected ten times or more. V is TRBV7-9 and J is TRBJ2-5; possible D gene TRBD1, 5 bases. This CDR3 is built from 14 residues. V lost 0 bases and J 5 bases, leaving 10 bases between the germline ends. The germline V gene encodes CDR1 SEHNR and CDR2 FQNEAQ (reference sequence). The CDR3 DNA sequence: TGTGCCAGCAGCTTAGCGTCGTCAGGGGAGACCCAGTACTTC. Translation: CASSLASSGETQYF.

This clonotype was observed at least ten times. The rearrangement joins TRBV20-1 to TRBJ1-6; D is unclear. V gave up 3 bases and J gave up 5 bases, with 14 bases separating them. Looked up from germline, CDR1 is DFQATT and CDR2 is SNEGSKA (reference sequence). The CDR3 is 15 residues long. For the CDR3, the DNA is TGCAGTGCTAGTGGCAGGCCCGCTAATAATTCACCCCTCCACTTT. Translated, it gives CSASGRPANNSPLHF.

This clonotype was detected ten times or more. CDR3 sequence reads: CASNPGQGISEQYF. The CDR3 DNA reads TGCGCCAGTAACCCGGGACAGGGAATATCCGAGCAGTACTTC. The gene calls are TRBV5-1 and TRBJ2-7; 9 bases are a match to TRBD1. Germline CDR1 and CDR2: SGHRS and YFSETQ. CDR3 length: 14 amino acids. V shed 8 bases and J 6 bases; nucleotides not matched to a gene: 12. Filled out from reference TRBV5-1 and TRBJ2-7, the complete variable domain reads KAGVTQTPRYLIKTRGQQVTLSCSPISGHRSVSWYQQTPGQGLQFLFEYFSETQRNKGNFPGRFSGRQFSNSRSEMNVSTLELGDSALYLCASNPGQGISEQYFGPGTRLTVT.

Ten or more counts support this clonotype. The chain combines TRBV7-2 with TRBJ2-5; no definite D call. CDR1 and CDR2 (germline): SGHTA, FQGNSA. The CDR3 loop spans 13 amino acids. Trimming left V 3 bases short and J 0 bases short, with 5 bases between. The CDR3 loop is CASSLVYQETQYF. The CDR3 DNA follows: TGTGCCAGCAGCTTGGTGTACCAAGAGACCCAGTACTTC.

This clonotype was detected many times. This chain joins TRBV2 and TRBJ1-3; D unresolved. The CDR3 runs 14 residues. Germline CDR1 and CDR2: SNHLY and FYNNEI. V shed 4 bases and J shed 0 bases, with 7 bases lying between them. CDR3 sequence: CASSADYSGNTIYF. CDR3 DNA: TGTGCCAGCAGTGCAGATTACTCTGGAAACACCATATATTTT.

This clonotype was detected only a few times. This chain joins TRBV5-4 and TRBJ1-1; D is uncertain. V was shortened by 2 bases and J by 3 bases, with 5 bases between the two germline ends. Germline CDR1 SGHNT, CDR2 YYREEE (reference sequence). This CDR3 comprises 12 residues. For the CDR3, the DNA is TGTGCCAGCAGCTTATTCGACACTGAAGCTTTCTTT. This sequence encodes CASSLFDTEAFF.